The text below deals with one T cell receptor beta chain. The antigen is undetermined. The source of the sample is a study of cytomegalovirus exposure and HLA in healthy donors. The study's findings and limits: Both high specificity and high sensitivity reportedly marked the classifier's diagnosis of cytomegalovirus status.

The PCR was carried out with 60 Vbeta primers and 13 Jbeta primers. Produced via immunoSEQ multiplex PCR; TCRdb's table is partial and in-frame only. With approximately 82,000 clones in the sample, the ten largest clones hold over 1.2%. This CDR3 is 15 amino acids long. The trim removed 5 bases at V and 2 bases at J, leaving 7 bases unmatched. Germline V gives CDR1 SGHTA, CDR2 FQGTGA. V and J are TRBV7-3 and TRBJ2-7; 9 nucleotides line up with TRBD1. This receptor was taken from an older woman in good health and CMV-seronegative. Input material: PBMCs. CDR3 amino acids: CASSPTGGKTYEQYF. For the CDR3, the DNA is TGTGCCAGCAGCCCCACAGGGGGCAAGACCTACGAGCAGTACTTC.